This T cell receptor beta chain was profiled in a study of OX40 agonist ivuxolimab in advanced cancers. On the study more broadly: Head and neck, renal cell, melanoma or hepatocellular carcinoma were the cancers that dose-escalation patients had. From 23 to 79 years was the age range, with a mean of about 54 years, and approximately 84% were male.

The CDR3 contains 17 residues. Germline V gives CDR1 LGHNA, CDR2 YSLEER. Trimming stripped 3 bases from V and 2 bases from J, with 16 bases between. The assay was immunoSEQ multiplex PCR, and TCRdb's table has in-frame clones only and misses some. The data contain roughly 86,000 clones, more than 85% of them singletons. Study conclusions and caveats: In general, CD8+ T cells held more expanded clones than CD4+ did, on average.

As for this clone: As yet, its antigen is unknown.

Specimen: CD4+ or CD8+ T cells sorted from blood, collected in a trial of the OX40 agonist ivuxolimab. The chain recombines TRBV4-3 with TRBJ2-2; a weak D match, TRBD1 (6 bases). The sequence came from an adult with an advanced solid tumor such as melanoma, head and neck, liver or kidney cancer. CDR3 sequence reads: CASSQEQGVVNTGELFF. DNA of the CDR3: TGCGCCAGCAGCCAGGAACAGGGAGTGGTCAACACCGGGGAGCTGTTTTTT.